This T cell receptor beta chain comes out of a study of regulatory dendritic cells for organ transplantation. The CDR3 extends over 14 amino acids. The V gene's germline CDR1 is SGHNT and CDR2 YYREEE (reference sequence). This clone was observed once. Antigen: not known. Naive CD45RA+ and memory CD45RO+ CD4+ or CD8+ T cells were FACS-sorted. Points from the study as a whole: Alloreactive memory CD8+ T cell pools varied considerably between individuals. Naive T cells showed high diversity, memory cells less, memory CD8+ least.

Using immunoSEQ multiplex PCR, the repertoire was profiled, and TCRdb retains in-frame clones only, with some absent. The table records around 30,000 clones, roughly 80% of them present only once. The TCR was taken from a human donor in good health. The V call is TRBV5-4, the J call TRBJ2-5; tentative D call: TRBD1 (6 bases). The last part of the DNA fits TRBJ2-7 better; the J call may be wrong. The sequencing sample was made of naive CD4+ T cells from blood. Regarding subset: CD45RA+ naive T cells. The CDR3 coding sequence is TGTGCCAGCAGCTTGTGGGCAGGGGTAGTCGAGCAGTACTTC. Residues: CASSLWAGVVEQYF.